These 3 T cell receptor beta chains originate from one sample sequenced in a study of cytotoxic CD8 clonotypes in ibrutinib-treated CLL. Some clones are missing from TCRdb's copy, which holds only in-frame ones; the method was immunoSEQ multiplex PCR. The repertoire holds some 160,000 clones, with over 65% as singletons. Sequencing was performed on PBMCs, taken after 12 months of ibrutinib treatment. These receptor sequences come from a human donor with chronic lymphocytic leukemia.

This chain joins TRBV6-1 and TRBJ2-3; possible D gene TRBD1, 5 bases. The CDR3 sequence is 14 residues long. V lost 2 bases, J lost 2 bases, and 8 bases lay in between. Germline assignment: CDR1 MNHNS and CDR2 SASEGT. The CDR3 sequence: CASSERGFTDTQYF. DNA for the CDR3: TGTGCCAGCAGTGAAAGGGGATTCACAGATACGCAGTATTTT.

This clone turned up a few times. The identical CDR3 is also encoded by other nucleotide sequences in the sample. The V and J genes are TRBV18 and TRBJ1-2; TRBD1 agrees at 7 bases. The V and J ends lost 3 bases and 3 bases, in that order; junction bases with no gene match: 1. This CDR3 is built from 13 residues. The germline CDR1 and CDR2 sequences are KGHSH and LQKENI. CDR3 sequence (DNA): TGTGCCAGCTCACCCGGGACAGACTATGGCTACACCTTC. This translates into CASSPGTDYGYTF.

Only a few counts were recorded for this clone. The rearrangement links TRBV2 to TRBJ1-4; D gene unclear. This CDR3 comprises 14 residues. CDR1 is SNHLY and CDR2 is FYNNEI in the germline V gene. Trimming took off 1 base at V and 7 bases at J, with 10 bases between the two ends. Here the CDR3 reads CASSEVNRGEKLFF. The CDR3 coding sequence is TGTGCCAGCAGTGAAGTTAACCGCGGTGAAAAACTGTTTTTT.